This TCR beta chain derives from a study of human CD8 memory T cell subsets (dated by TCRdb to about 2020). About the full investigation: TCRbeta repertoires of stem-like (TSTEM), progenitor exhausted-like (TPEX) and effector memory CD8+ T cell subsets were compared to assess their clonal relationships. Six donors each provided TSTEM, TPEX and effector memory subsets, from which TCRbeta repertoires were obtained.

Density gradient separation was used to isolate peripheral blood mononuclear cells from buffy coats of healthy donors. Negative magnetic separation using EasySep or MojoSort CD8+ T cell isolation kits was how the study enriched total CD8+ T cells. An RNeasy Mini Kit was used to extract total RNA from duplicate vials of approximately 140,000 sorted CD8+ T cells per subset. The PBMCs were used fresh or after being cryopreserved in fetal bovine serum with roughly 10% DMSO. Fluorescence-activated cell sorting on a FACSAria III was used to sort CD8+ T cell subsets to purity. A Human TCR Profiling Kit was used to prepare UMI-labeled 5' RACE TCRbeta libraries. The same number of PCR cycles was used to prepare all TCRbeta libraries in parallel. On the study's bioinformatics: Each TCRbeta library contained between roughly 3,000 and 18,000 functional CDR3beta clonotypes. MIGEC 1.2.9 handled UMI extraction and consensus assembly, with a minimum of three reads required per UMI. MiXCR 3.0.3 was used to extract the in-frame CDR3beta repertoires. Each sample was downsampled to 42,000 randomly selected UMIs before diversity metrics were computed in VDJtools 1.2.1. For the top 3,000 clones of each sample pair, the repertoire overlap metrics D, R and F2 were calculated in VDJtools. The reads underwent TCRdb reprocessing, giving one record for each CDR3 protein sequence and no DNA. TCRdb's processing, not the authors', yielded these V and J calls. This sample's table contains just under 7,500 distinct CDR3 sequences. Over 20% of the sample belongs to the ten largest clones.

As regards this clonotype: The target of this receptor is not known.

The CDR3 runs 15 amino acids, cysteine and phenylalanine included. No nucleotide data were recorded. From the germline V gene, CDR1 is MNHEY and CDR2 is SVGAGI. Study-level results and caveats: Although both stem-like subsets shared clonotypes with effector memory cells, the overlap between TSTEM and TPEX repertoires was minimal, suggesting distinct antigen spectra for the TSTEM and TPEX subsets. Only TCRbeta chains were sequenced, and repertoire comparisons rested on over five donors tested with paired t-tests and Bonferroni correction. Normalized Shannon-Wiener diversity was similarly high in the TSTEM and TPEX subsets, while the effector memory subsets were comparatively less diverse. Greater repertoire diversity in TSTEM than in TPEX subsets was suggested by Chao1 estimates, potentially reflecting a broader range of specificities.

The source is a human donor in good health. The specimen sequenced was CD8+ T cells from PBMCs. In this chain, TRBV6-5 is recombined with TRBJ2-7; TCRdb calls TRBD2, which cannot be checked without DNA. The CDR3 loop reads CASREEAGSSYEQYF.